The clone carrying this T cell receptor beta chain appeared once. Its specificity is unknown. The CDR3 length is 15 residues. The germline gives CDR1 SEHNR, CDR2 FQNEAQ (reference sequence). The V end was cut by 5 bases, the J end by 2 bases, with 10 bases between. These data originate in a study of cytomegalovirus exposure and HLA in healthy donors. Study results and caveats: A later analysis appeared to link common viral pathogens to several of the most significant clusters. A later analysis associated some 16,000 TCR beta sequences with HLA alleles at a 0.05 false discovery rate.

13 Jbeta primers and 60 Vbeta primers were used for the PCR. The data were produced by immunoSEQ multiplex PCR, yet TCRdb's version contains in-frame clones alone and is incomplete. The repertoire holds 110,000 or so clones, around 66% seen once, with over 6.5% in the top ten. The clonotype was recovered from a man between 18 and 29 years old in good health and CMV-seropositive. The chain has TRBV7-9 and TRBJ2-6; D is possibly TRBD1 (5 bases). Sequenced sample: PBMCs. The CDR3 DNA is TGTGCCAGCAGCCCCGACAGAGCTGGGGCCAACGTCCTGACTTTC. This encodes CASSPDRAGANVLTF.